This TCR beta chain appears in the sequencing data of a study of T cell responses to AZD1222 COVID-19 vaccine. CDR1 MNHEY and CDR2 SMNVEV come from the germline V gene (reference sequence). This CDR3 comprises 13 residues. The V end lost 5 bases, the J end lost 3 bases, and 8 bases lay between the germline ends. Produced via immunoSEQ multiplex PCR; TCRdb's table is partial and in-frame only. This sample has 110,000 or so clones, with about 83% found just once. The sequence was collected from an adult in good health. This sample comprised peripheral blood, obtained on day 0 of AZD1222 vaccination. This chain links TRBV27 with TRBJ1-5; the D is unclear. DNA of the CDR3: TGTGCCAGCAGTAAACGGGACAATCAGCCCCAGCATTTT. Translated, it gives CASSKRDNQPQHF.